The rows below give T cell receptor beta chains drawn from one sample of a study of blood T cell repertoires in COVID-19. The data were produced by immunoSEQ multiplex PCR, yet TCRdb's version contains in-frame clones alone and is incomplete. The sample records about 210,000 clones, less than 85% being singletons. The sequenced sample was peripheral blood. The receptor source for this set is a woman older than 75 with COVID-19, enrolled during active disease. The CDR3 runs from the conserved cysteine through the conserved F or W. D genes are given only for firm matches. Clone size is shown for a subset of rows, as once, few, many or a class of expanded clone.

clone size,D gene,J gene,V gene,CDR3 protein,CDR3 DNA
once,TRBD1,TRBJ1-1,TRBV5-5,CASSLGQGMNTEAFF,TGTGCCAGCAGCTTAGGACAGGGGATGAACACTGAAGCTTTCTTT
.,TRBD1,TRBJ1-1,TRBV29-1,CSVTGGMNTEAFF,TGCAGCGTTACAGGGGGGATGAACACTGAAGCTTTCTTT
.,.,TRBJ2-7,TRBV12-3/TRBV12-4,CASSRQQYEQYF,TGTGCCAGCAGTCGACAGCAATACGAGCAGTACTTC
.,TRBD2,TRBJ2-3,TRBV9,CASSASGLTDTQYF,TGTGCCAGCAGCGCTAGCGGGTTGACAGATACGCAGTATTTT
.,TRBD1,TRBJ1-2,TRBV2,CASATGQLVNGYTF,TGTGCCAGTGCTACGGGACAGCTAGTGAATGGCTACACCTTC
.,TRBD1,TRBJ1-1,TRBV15,CATSSERTGSGTEAFF,TGTGCCACCAGCAGTGAACGGACAGGATCGGGTACTGAAGCTTTCTTT
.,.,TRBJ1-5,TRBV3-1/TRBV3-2,CASSGGLSNQPQHF,TGTGCCAGCAGCGGGGGACTCAGCAATCAGCCCCAGCATTTT
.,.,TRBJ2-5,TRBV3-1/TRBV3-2,CASSQAGETQYF,TGTGCCAGCAGCCAAGCCGGAGAGACCCAGTACTTC
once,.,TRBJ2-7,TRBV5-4,CASSLVGARSYEQYF,TGTGCCAGCAGCTTGGTTGGAGCCCGCTCCTACGAGCAGTACTTC
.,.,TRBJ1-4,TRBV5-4,CASSWGGGAAEEKLFF,TGTGCCAGCAGCTGGGGCGGGGGGGCGGCAGAAGAAAAACTGTTTTTT
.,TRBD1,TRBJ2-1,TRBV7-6,CASSLEARGPNEQFF,TGTGCCAGCAGCTTAGAGGCTAGGGGGCCCAATGAGCAGTTCTTC
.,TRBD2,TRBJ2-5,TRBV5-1,CASSLREGQTQYF,TGCGCCAGCAGCTTGAGGGAGGGGCAGACCCAGTACTTC
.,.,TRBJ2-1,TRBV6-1,CASSEGGEQFF,TGTGCCAGCAGTGAGGGCGGGGAGCAGTTCTTC
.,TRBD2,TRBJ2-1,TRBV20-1,CSASPTSGRNEQFF,TGCAGTGCTAGTCCCACTAGCGGGAGGAATGAGCAGTTCTTC
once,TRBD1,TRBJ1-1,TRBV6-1,CASSEPGTGVEAFF,TGTGCCAGCAGTGAACCCGGGACAGGTGTTGAAGCTTTCTTT
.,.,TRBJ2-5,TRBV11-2,CASSLDRYGRETQYF,TGTGCCAGCAGCTTAGATAGGTACGGCAGGGAGACCCAGTACTTC
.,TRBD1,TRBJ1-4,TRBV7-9,CASSATGGATNEKLFF,TGTGCCAGCAGCGCGACAGGGGGGGCCACTAATGAAAAACTGTTTTTT
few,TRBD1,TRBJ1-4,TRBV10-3,CAISGGQGAHEKLFF,TGTGCCATCAGTGGTGGACAGGGGGCACATGAAAAACTGTTTTTT
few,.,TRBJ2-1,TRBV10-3,CAISESSIDEQFF,TGTGCCATCAGTGAGTCAAGTATAGATGAGCAGTTCTTC